One and the same sample provided the 2 T cell receptor beta chains below, sequenced in a study of T cell responses to AZD1222 COVID-19 vaccine. Sequenced by immunoSEQ multiplex PCR; TCRdb stores in-frame clones only, minus some. The sample consists of 150,000 to 200,000 clones, about nine tenths of them appearing once. This specimen consisted of peripheral blood, obtained 28 days after the second AZD1222 dose. All receptors come from an adult who received the AZD1222 COVID-19 vaccine.

The V call is TRBV9, the J call TRBJ1-4; D is unclear. This CDR3 is built from 16 residues. The germline V gene encodes CDR1 SGDLS and CDR2 YYNGEE. Trimming took off 0 bases at V and 7 bases at J, with 16 bases between the two ends. In nucleotides, the CDR3 is TGTGCCAGCAGCGTAGCTGGAGGTTTCGGGTCTGAAAAACTGTTTTTT. It is translated as CASSVAGGFGSEKLFF.

The V gene is TRBV5-1, the J gene TRBJ2-7, with D maybe TRBD1 (5 bases). Between the trimmed V and J ends, which lost 4 bases and 1 base, there was a span of 15 bases. The CDR3 loop spans 15 amino acids. Looked up from germline, CDR1 is SGHRS and CDR2 is YFSETQ. DNA of the CDR3: TGCGCCAGCAGCCCCGGGCAGGGAACTTCCTACGAGCAGTACTTC. The encoded protein is CASSPGQGTSYEQYF.